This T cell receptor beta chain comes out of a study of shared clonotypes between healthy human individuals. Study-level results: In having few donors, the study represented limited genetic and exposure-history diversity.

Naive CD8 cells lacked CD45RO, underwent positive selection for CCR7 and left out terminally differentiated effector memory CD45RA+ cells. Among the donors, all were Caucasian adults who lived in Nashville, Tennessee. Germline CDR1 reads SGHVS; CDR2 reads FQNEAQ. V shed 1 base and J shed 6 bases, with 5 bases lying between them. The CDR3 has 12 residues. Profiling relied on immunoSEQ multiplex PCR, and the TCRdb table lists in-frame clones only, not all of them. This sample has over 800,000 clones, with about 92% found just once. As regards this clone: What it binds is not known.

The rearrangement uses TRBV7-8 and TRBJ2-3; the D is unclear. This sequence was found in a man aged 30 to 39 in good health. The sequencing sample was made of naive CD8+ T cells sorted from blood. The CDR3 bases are TGTGCCAGCAGCTTAGGCCTGGATACGCAGTATTTT. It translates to CASSLGLDTQYF.